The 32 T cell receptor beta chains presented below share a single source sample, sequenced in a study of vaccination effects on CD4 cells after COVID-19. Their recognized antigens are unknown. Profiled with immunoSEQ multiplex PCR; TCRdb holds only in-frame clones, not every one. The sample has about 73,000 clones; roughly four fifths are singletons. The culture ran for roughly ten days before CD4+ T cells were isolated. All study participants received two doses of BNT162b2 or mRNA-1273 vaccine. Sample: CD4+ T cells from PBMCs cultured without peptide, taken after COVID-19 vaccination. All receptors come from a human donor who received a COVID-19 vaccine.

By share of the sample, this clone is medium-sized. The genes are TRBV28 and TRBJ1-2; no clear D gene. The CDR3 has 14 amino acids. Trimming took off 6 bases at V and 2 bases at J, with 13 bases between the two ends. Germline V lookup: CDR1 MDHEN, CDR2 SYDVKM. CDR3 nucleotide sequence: TGTGCCAGCAGAGACGGACGGACCAACTATGGCTACACCTTC. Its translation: CASRDGRTNYGYTF.

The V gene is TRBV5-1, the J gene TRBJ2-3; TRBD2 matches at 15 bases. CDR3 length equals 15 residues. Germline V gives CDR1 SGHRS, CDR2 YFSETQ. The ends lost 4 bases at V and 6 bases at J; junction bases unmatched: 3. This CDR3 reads CASSRTSGGGDTQYF. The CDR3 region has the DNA TGCGCCAGCAGCCGGACTAGCGGGGGGGGTGATACGCAGTATTTT.

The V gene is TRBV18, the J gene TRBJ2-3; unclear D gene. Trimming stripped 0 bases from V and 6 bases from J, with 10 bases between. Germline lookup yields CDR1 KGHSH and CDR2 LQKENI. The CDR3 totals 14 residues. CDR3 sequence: CASSPPSTRDTQYF. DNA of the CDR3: TGTGCCAGCTCACCACCGTCAACGCGGGATACGCAGTATTTT.

CDR3 coding DNA: TGTGCCAGCAGCTCCGGGGGCCGGTCCTACAATGAGCAGTTCTTC. Translating gives CASSSGGRSYNEQFF. This rearrangement joins TRBV11-2 to TRBJ2-1; D may be TRBD1 or TRBD2 (6 bases each). The CDR3 extends over 15 amino acids. Germline loops: CDR1 SGHAT, CDR2 FQNNGV. V was trimmed by 4 bases and J by 1 base, leaving 11 bases between them. The variable domain in full, completed from reference TRBV11-2 and TRBJ2-1, reads EAGVAQSPRYKIIEKRQSVAFWCNPISGHATLYWYQQILGQGPKLLIQFQNNGVVDDSQLPKDRFSAERLKGVDSTLKIQPAKLEDSAVYLCASSSGGRSYNEQFFGPGTRLTVL.

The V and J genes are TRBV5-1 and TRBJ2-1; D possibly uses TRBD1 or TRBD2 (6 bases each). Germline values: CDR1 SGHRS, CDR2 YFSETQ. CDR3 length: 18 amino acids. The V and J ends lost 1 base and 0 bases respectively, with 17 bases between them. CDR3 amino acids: CASSLFVGGLSSYNEQFF. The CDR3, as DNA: TGCGCCAGCAGCTTGTTTGTAGGGGGGCTGAGCTCCTACAATGAGCAGTTCTTC.

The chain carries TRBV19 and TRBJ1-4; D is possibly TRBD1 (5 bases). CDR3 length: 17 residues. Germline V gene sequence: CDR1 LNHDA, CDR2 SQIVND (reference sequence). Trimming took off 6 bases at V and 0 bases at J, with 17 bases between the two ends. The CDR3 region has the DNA TGTGCCAGTAGCAAAACAGGAAGGGGAGCAACTAATGAAAAACTGTTTTTT. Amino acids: CASSKTGRGATNEKLFF. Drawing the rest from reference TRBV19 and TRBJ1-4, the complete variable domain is DGGITQSPKYLFRKEGQNVTLSCEQNLNHDAMYWYRQDPGQGLRLIYYSQIVNDFQKGDIAEGYSVSREKKESFPLTVTSAQKNPTAFYLCASSKTGRGATNEKLFFGSGTQLSVL.

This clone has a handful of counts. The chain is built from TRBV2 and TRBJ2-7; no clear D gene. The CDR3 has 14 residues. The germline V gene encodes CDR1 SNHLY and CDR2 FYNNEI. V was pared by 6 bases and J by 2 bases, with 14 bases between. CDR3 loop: CASSRTIAPYEQYV. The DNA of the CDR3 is TGTGCCAGCAGCAGAACAATAGCCCCCTACGAGCAGTACGTC.

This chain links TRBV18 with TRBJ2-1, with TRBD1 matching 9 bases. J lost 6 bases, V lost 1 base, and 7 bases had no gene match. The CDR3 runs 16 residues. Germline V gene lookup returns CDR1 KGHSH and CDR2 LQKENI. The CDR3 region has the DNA TGTGCCAGCTCACCACGGGGACAGGGACACTCCAATGAGCAGTTCTTC. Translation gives CASSPRGQGHSNEQFF. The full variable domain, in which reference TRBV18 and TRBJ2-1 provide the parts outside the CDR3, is NAGVMQNPRHLVRRRGQEARLRCSPMKGHSHVYWYRQLPEEGLKFMVYLQKENIIDESGMPKERFSAEFPKEGPSILRIQQVVRGDSAAYFCASSPRGQGHSNEQFFGPGTRLTVL.

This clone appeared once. In DNA form, the CDR3 reads TGTGCCAGCAGCACAGGGAGCGGCACAGATACGCAGTATTTT. It is translated as CASSTGSGTDTQYF. The rearrangement links TRBV11-3 to TRBJ2-3; a weak D match, TRBD1 (6 bases). CDR3 size: 14 residues. V lost 5 bases and J lost 1, with 10 bases in between. The germline CDR1 and CDR2 sequences are SGHNT and YENEEA.

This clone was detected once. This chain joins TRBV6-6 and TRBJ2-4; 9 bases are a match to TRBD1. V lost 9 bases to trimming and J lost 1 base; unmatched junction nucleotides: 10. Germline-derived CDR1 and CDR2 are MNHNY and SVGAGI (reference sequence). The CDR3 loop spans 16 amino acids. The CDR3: CASRRGQGIAKNIQYF. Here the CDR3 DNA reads TGTGCCAGTAGGCGGGGACAGGGAATCGCCAAAAACATTCAGTACTTC.

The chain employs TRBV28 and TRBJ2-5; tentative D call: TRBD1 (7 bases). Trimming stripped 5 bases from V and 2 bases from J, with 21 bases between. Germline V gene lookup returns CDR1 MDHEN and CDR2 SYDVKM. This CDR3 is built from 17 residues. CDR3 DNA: TGTGCCAGCAGTGCATCAACAGGGGCGGGGTCTCAAGAGACCCAGTACTTC. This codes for CASSASTGAGSQETQYF.

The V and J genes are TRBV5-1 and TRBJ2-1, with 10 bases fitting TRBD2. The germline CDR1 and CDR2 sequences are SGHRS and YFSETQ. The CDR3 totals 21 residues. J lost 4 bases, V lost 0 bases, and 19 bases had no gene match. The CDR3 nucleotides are TGCGCCAGCAGCTTGGGGCTAGCGGGGGCCCCACCGCCAACAATATACAATGAGCAGTTCTTC. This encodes CASSLGLAGAPPPTIYNEQFF.

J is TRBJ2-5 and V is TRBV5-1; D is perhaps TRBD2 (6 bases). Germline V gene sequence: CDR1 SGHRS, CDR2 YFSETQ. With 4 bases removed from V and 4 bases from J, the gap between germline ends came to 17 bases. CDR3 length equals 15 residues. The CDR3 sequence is CASSPLTGDRETQYF. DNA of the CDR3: TGCGCCAGCAGCCCCCTTACGGGGGATCGAGAGACCCAGTACTTC.

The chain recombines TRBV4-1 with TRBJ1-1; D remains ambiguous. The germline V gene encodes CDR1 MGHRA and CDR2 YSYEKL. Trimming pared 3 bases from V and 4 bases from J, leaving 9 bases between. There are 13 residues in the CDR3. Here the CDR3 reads CASSQGRATEAFF. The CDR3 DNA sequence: TGCGCCAGCAGCCAGGGGAGGGCCACTGAAGCTTTCTTT.

The chain's CDR3 is CASRATGTDYEQYV. CDR3 nucleotides: TGTGCCAGCAGAGCGACCGGGACAGACTACGAGCAGTACGTC. V and J are TRBV6-6 and TRBJ2-7; TRBD1 matches at 7 bases. Per germline, CDR1 MNHNY and CDR2 SVGAGI (reference sequence). CDR3 size: 14 residues. Unmatched junction bases numbered 8, after V lost 6 bases and J lost 3 bases.

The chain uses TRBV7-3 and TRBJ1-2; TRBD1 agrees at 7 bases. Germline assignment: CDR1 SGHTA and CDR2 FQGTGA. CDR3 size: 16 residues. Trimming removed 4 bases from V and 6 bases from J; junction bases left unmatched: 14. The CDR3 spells CASSSSIDRVQDGYTF. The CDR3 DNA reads TGTGCCAGCAGCTCCTCGATCGACAGGGTCCAAGATGGCTACACCTTC.

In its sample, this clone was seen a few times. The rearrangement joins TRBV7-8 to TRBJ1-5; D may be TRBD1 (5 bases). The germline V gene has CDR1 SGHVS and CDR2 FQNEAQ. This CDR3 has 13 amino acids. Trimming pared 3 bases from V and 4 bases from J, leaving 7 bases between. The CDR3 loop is CASSFGGNQPQHF. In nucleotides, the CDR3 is TGTGCCAGCAGCTTTGGGGGGAATCAGCCCCAGCATTTT.

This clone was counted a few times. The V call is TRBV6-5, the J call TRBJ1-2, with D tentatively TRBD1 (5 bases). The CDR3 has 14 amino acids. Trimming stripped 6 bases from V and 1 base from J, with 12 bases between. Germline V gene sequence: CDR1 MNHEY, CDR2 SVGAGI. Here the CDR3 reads CASRAGPNNYGYTF. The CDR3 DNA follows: TGTGCCAGCAGGGCGGGACCTAATAACTATGGCTACACCTTC.

CDR3 nucleotides: TGTGCCAGCTCACCAACGACGGAGGGCGAGCCCCAGCATTTT. As protein: CASSPTTEGEPQHF. This chain connects TRBV18 to TRBJ1-5; no firm D call. This CDR3 is built from 14 residues. Trimming cost V 2 bases and J 8 bases, with 13 bases left between them. CDR1 is KGHSH and CDR2 is LQKENI in the germline V gene.

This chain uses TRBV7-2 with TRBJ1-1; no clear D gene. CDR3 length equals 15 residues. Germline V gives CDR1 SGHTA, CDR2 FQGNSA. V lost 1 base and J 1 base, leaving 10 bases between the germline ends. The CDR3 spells CASSLGVASNTEAFF. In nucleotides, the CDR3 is TGTGCCAGCAGCTTAGGGGTGGCTTCGAACACTGAAGCTTTCTTT.

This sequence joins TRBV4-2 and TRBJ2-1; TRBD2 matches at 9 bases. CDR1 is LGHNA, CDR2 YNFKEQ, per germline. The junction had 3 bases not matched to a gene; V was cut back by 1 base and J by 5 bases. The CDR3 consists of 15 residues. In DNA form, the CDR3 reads TGTGCCAGCAGCCAAGGTAGCGGGGGTAACAATGAGCAGTTCTTC. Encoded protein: CASSQGSGGNNEQFF.

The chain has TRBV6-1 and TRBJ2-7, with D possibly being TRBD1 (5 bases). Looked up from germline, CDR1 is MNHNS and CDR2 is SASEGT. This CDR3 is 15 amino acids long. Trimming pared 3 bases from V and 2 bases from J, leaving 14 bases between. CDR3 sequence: CASSDMGRMAYEQYV. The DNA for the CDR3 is TGTGCCAGCAGTGATATGGGGCGCATGGCCTACGAGCAGTACGTC.

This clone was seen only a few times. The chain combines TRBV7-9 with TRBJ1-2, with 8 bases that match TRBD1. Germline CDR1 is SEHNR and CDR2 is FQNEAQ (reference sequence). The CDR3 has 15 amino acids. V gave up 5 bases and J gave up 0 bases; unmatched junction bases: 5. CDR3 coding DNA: TGTGCCAGCAGCCGGGGACAGGCGCCTAACTATGGCTACACCTTC. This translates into CASSRGQAPNYGYTF.

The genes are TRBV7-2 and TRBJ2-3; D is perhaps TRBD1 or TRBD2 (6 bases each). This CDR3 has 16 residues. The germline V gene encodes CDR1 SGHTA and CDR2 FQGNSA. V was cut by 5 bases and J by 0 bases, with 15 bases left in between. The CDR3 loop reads CASSPLGGLSTDTQYF. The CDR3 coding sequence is TGTGCCAGCAGCCCCCTAGGGGGACTGAGCACAGATACGCAGTATTTT.

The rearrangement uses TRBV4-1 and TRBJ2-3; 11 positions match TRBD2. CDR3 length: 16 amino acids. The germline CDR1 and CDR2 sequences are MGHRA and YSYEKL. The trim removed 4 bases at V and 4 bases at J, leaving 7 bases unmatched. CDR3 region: CASSLPSGGKADTQYF. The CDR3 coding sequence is TGCGCCAGCAGCCTACCTAGCGGGGGGAAGGCAGATACGCAGTATTTT.

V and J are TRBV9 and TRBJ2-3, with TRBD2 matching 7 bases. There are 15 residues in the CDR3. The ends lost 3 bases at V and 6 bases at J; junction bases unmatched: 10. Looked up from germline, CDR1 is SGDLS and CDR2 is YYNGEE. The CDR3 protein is CASSEMGGNADTQYF. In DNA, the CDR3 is TGTGCCAGCAGCGAAATGGGGGGGAACGCGGATACGCAGTATTTT.

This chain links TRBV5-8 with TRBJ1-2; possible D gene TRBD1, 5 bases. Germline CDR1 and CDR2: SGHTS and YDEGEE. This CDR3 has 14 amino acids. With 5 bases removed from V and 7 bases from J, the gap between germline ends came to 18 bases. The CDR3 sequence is CASRRTGGKTGYTF. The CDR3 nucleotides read TGTGCCAGCAGACGGACGGGGGGAAAGACTGGCTACACCTTC.

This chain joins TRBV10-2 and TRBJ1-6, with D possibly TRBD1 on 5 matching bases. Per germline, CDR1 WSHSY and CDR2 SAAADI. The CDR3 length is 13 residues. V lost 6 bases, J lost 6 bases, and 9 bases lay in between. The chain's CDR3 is CASREGSNSPLHF. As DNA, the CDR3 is TGCGCCAGCAGGGAGGGGAGTAATTCACCCCTCCACTTT.

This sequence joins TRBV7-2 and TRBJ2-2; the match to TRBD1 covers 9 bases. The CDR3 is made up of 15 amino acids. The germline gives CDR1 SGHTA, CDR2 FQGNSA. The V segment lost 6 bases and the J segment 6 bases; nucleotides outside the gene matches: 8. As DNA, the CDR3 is TGTGCCAGCAGAGGGGGGACAGGGTATCCCGGGGAGCTGTTTTTT. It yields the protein CASRGGTGYPGELFF.

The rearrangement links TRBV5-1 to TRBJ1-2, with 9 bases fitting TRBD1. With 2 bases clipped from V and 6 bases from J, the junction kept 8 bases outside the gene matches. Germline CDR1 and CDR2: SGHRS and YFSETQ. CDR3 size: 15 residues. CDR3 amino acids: CASSLVSGQGNGYTF. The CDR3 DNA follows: TGCGCCAGCAGCTTAGTATCGGGACAGGGAAATGGCTACACCTTC.

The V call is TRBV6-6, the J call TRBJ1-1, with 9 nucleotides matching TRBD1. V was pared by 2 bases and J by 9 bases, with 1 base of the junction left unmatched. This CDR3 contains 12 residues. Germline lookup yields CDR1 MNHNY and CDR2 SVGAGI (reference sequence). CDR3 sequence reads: CASSYGTGKAFF. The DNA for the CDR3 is TGTGCCAGCAGTTACGGGACAGGGAAAGCTTTCTTT.

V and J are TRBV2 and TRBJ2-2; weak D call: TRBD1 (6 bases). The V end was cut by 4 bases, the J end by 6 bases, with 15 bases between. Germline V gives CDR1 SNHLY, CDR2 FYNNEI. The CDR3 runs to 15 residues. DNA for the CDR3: TGTGCCAGCAGTGGTACCAGGGACATGGCCGGGGAGCTGTTTTTT. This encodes CASSGTRDMAGELFF.